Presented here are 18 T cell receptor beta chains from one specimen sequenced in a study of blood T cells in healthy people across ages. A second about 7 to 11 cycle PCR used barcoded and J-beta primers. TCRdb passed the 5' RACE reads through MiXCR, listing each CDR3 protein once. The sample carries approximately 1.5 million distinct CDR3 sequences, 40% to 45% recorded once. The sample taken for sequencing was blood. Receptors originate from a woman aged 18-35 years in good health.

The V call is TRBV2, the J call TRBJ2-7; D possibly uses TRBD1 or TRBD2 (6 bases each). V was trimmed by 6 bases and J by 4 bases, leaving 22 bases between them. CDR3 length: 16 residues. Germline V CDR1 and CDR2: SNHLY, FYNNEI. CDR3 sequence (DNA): TGTGCCAGCAGCCGAATGGGGGGCAGGGCCGGTTACGAGCAGTACTTC. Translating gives CASSRMGGRAGYEQYF. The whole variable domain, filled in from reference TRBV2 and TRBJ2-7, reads EPEVTQTPSHQVTQMGQEVILRCVPISNHLYFYWYRQILGQKVEFLVSFYNNEISEKSEIFDDQFSVERPDGSNFTLKIRSTKLEDSAMYFCASSRMGGRAGYEQYFGPGTRLTVT.

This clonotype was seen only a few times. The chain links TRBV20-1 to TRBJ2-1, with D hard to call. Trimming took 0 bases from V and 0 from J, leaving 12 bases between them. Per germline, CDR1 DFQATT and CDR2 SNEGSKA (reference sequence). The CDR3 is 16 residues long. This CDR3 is CSARDYTVNSYNEQFF. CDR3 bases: TGCAGTGCTAGAGATTATACGGTGAACTCCTACAATGAGCAGTTCTTC.

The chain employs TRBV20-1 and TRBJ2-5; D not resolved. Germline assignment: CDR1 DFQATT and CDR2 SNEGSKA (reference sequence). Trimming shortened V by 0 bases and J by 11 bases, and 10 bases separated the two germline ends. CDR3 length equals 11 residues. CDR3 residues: CSARDPIKQYF. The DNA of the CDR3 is TGCAGTGCTAGAGACCCGATTAAGCAGTACTTC.

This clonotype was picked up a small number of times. Written as DNA, the CDR3 is TGTGCCAGCAGCCCTTCTAGACCCAATGAGCAGTACTTC. Translation gives CASSPSRPNEQYF. The rearrangement links TRBV6-2 or TRBV6-3 to TRBJ2-7; D gene unclear. This CDR3 comprises 13 residues. Between the trimmed V and J ends, which lost 6 bases and 7 bases, there was a span of 16 bases. Germline V lookup: CDR1 MNHEY, CDR2 SVGEGT.

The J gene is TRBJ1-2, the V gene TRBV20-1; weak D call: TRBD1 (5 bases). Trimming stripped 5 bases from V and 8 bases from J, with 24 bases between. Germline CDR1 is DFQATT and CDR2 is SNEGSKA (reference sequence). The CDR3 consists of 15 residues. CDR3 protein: CSASYAGTGLEGYTF. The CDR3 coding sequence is TGCAGTGCTTCCTATGCAGGGACCGGCCTTGAAGGCTACACCTTC.

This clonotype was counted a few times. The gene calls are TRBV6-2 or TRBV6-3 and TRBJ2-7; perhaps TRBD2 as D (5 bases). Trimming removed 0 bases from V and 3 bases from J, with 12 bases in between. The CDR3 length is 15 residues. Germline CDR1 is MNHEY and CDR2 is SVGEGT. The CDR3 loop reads CASSYSGGEGYEQYF. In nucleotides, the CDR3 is TGTGCCAGCAGTTACTCGGGCGGAGAGGGCTACGAGCAGTACTTC.

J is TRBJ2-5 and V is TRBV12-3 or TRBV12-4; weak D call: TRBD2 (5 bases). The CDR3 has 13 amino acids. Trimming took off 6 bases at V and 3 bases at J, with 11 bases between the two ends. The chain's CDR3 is CASSPTREETQYF. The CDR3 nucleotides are TGTGCCAGCAGCCCAACGAGGGAAGAGACCCAGTACTTC.

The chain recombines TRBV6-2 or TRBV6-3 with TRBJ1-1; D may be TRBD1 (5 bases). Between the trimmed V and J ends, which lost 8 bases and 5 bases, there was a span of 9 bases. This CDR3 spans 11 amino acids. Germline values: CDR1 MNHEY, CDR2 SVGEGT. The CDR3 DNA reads TGTGCCAGCGGGACGTTGACTGAAGCTTTCTTT. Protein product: CASGTLTEAFF.

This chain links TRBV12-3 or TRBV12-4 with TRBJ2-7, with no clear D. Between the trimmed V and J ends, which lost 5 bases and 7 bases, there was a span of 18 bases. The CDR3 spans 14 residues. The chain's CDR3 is CASSPASPAGEQYF. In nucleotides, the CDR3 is TGTGCCAGCAGTCCTGCGTCCCCCGCTGGAGAGCAGTACTTC.

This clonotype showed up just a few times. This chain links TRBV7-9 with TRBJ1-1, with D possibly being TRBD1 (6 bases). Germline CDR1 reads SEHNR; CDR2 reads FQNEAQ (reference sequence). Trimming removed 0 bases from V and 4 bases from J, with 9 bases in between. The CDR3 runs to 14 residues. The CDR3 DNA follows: TGTGCCAGCAGCTTAGCGGGGGGCCCCACTGAAGCTTTCTTT. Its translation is CASSLAGGPTEAFF.

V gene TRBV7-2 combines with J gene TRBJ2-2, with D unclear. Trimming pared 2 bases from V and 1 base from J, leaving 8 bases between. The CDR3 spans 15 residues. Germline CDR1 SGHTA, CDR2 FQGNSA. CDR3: CASSLKHGNTGELFF. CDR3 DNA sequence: TGTGCCAGCAGCTTAAAACACGGGAACACCGGGGAGCTGTTTTTT.

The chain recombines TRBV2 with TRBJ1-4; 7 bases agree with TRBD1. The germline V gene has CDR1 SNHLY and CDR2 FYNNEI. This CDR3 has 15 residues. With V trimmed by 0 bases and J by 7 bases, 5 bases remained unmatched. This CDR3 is CASSEATGMSEKLFF. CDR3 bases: TGTGCCAGCAGTGAAGCGACAGGGATGAGTGAAAAACTGTTTTTT.

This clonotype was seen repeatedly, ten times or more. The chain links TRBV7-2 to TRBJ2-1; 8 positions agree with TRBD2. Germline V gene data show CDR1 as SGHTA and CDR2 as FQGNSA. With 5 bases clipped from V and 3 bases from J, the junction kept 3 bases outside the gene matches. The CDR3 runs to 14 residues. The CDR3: CASSPGLVYNEQFF. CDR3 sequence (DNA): TGTGCCAGCAGCCCGGGACTAGTCTACAATGAGCAGTTCTTC.

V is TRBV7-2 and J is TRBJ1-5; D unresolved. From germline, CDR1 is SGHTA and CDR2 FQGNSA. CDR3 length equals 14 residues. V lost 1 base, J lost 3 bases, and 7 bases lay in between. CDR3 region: CASSLGWNNQPQHF. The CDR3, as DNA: TGTGCCAGCAGCTTAGGCTGGAACAATCAGCCCCAGCATTTT.

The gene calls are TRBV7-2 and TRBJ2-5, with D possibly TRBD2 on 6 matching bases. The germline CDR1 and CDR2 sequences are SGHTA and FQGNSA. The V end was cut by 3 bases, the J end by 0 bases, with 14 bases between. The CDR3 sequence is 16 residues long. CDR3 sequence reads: CASSLRGLTDQETQYF. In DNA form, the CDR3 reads TGTGCCAGCAGCTTGCGGGGACTGACGGACCAAGAGACCCAGTACTTC.

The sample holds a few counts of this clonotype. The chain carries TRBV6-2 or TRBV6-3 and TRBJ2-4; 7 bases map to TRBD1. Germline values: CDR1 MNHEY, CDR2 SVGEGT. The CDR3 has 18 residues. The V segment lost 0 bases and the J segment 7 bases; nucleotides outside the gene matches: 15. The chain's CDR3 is CASSYSGPTGDVLNIQYF. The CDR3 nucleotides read TGTGCCAGCAGTTACTCGGGCCCTACAGGGGACGTGCTGAACATTCAGTACTTC.

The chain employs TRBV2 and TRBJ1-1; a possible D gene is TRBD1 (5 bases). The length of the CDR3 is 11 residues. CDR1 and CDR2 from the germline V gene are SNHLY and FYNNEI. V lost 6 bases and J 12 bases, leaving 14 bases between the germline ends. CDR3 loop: CASRVEGVTFF. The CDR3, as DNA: TGTGCCAGCAGAGTTGAAGGGGTTACTTTCTTT.

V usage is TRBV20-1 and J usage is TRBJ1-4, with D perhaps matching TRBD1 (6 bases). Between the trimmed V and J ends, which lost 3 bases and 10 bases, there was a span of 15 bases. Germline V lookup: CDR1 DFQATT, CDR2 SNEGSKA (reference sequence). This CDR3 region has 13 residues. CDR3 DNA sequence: TGCAGTGCTAGTGGCAGGGGTGTAGGAAAACTGTTTTTT. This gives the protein CSASGRGVGKLFF.